These T cell receptor beta chains were read from a single sample in a study of blood T cell repertoires in COVID-19. The data were produced by immunoSEQ multiplex PCR, yet TCRdb's version contains in-frame clones alone and is incomplete. The table lists tens of thousands of clones, 86% of them singletons, with 27% in the top ten. The sample taken for sequencing was peripheral blood. Receptors were obtained from a man aged 45-60 years with active or convalescent COVID-19. The CDR3 runs from the conserved cysteine through the conserved F or W.

v_call cdr3_aa
TRBV19 CASSIAGGASEKLFF
TRBV7-2 CASSWNRDRVQEQYF
TRBV11-2 CASSWGQTYNEQFF
TRBV7-2 CASSITISTGWSTEAFF
TRBV5-4 CASSRRQGTMANEKLFF
TRBV7-2 CASSLVVGTGFSPLHF
TRBV3-1/TRBV3-2 CASSRQYRSTDTQYF
TRBV7-2 CASSLVFGDSHNEQFF
TRBV30 CAWSVQRGYEQYF
TRBV15 CATSRDPPGGSSLQETQYF
TRBV13 CASSWDRGADEQYF
TRBV7-7 CASSYRDSGYEQFF
TRBV6-1 CASSEAVDRVGSNQPQHF
TRBV9 CASSVGSSGGPPYNEQFF